The rows below give T cell receptor beta chains drawn from one sample of a study of T cell repertoires in cytomegalovirus infection. No cognate antigen is known for these TCRs. TCRdb reprocessed the reads with MiXCR, giving one entry per CDR3 protein. The data contain approximately 300,000 distinct CDR3 sequences, roughly 29% of them singletons. Sequencing was performed on cultured PBMCs, taken from culture after CMV antigen stimulation. Receptors were obtained from a human donor in good health (CMV status not recorded). Some clones in this sample may be carry-over from other donors' samples. Both conserved end residues are part of each CDR3. Each record gives: clone size, V gene, D gene, J gene, CDR3 protein, CDR3 DNA. A D gene is named only where the DNA matches it firmly. Expanded clones are given a class, and other clones once, few, many or no size at all.

.	TRBV7-9	TRBD1	TRBJ2-2	CASSMTGETGELFF	TGTGCCAGCAGTATGACAGGGGAGACCGGGGAGCTGTTTTTT
.	TRBV6-5	TRBD1	TRBJ2-7	CASSRDRGPSYEQYF	TGTGCCAGCAGCCGCGACAGGGGGCCGTCCTACGAGCAGTACTTC
.	TRBV5-1	TRBD2	TRBJ2-2	CASSLALRTSGSGRNTGELFF	TGCGCCAGCAGCTTGGCCCTTCGGACTAGCGGGAGTGGTCGGAACACCGGGGAGCTGTTTTTT
many	TRBV6-2/TRBV6-3	.	TRBJ2-2	CASSSGLRNTGELFF	TGTGCCAGCAGTTCGGGACTCCGGAACACCGGGGAGCTGTTTTTT
few	TRBV7-8	.	TRBJ1-1	CASSGQQVTEAFF	TGTGCCAGCAGCGGACAACAGGTCACTGAAGCTTTCTTT
many	TRBV11-1	.	TRBJ2-3	CASSFRQGADTQYF	TGTGCCAGCAGCTTCCGTCAGGGTGCAGATACGCAGTATTTT
many	TRBV7-2	.	TRBJ1-5	CASSSRAFNQPQHF	TGTGCCAGCAGCTCCCGGGCGTTCAATCAGCCCCAGCATTTT
.	TRBV2	.	TRBJ2-7	CASSWDSRAYEQYF	TGTGCCAGCAGTTGGGACTCCCGGGCGTACGAGCAGTACTTC
.	TRBV7-3	.	TRBJ2-3	CASSHGTGTDTQYF	TGTGCCAGCAGCCATGGGACGGGCACAGATACGCAGTATTTT
few	TRBV5-1	TRBD1	TRBJ2-3	CASSLAGTGRTDTQYF	TGCGCCAGCAGCTTGGCCGGGACAGGCCGCACAGATACGCAGTATTTT
.	TRBV6-6	.	TRBJ1-1	CASSYSVTGVSINTEAFF	TGTGCCAGCAGTTACTCGGTTACAGGAGTCTCCATCAACACTGAAGCTTTCTTT